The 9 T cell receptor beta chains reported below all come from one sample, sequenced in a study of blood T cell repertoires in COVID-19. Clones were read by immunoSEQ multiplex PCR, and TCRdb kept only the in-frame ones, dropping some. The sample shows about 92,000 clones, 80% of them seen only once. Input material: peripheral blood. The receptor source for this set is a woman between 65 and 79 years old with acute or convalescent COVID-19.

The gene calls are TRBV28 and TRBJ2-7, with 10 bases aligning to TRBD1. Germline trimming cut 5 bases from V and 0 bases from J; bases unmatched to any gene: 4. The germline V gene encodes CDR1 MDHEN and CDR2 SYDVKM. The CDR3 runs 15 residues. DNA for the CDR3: TGTGCCAGCAGTACCCGGACAGGGGGCTCCTACGAGCAGTACTTC. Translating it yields CASSTRTGGSYEQYF. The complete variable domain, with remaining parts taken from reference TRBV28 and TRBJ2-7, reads DVKVTQSSRYLVKRTGEKVFLECVQDMDHENMFWYRQDPGLGLRLIYFSYDVKMKEKGDIPEGYSVSREKKERFSLILESASTNQTSMYLCASSTRTGGSYEQYFGPGTRLTVT.

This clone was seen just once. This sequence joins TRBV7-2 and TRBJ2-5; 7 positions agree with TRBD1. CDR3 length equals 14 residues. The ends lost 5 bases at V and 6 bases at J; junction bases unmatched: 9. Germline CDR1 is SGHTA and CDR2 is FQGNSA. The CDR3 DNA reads TGTGCCAGCAGCCATGCGGTACAGGGGAAGACCCAGTACTTC. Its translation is CASSHAVQGKTQYF.

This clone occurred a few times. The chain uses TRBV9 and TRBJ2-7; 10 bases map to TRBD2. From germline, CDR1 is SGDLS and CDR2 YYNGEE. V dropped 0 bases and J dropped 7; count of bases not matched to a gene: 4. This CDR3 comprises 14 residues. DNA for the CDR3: TGTGCCAGCAGCGTAGATCTAGCGGGAGTTGAGCAGTACTTC. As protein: CASSVDLAGVEQYF.

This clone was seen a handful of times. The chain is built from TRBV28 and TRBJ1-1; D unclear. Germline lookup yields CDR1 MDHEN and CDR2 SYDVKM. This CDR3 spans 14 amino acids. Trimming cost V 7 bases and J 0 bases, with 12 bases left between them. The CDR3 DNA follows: TGTGCCAGCACCGAGTCGGTCATGAACACTGAAGCTTTCTTT. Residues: CASTESVMNTEAFF.

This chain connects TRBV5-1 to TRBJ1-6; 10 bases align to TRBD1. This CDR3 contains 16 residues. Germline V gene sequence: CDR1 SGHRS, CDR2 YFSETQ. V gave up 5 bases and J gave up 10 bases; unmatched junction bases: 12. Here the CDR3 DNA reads TGCGCCAGCAGGCCCTCGGGGGACAGGGGAGGCTCACCCCTCCACTTT. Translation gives CASRPSGDRGGSPLHF.

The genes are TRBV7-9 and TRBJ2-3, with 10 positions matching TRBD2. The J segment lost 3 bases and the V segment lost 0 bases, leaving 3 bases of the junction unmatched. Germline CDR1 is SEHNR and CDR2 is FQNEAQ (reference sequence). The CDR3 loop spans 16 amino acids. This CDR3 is CASSLAAGGLTDTQYF. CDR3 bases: TGTGCCAGCAGCTTAGCAGCGGGGGGGTTGACAGATACGCAGTATTTT.

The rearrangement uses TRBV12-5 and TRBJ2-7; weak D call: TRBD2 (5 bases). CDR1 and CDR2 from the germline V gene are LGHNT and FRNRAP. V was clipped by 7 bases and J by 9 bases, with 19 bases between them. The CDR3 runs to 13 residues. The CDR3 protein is CASALGLTSGQYF. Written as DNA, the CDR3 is TGTGCTAGTGCATTGGGATTAACGAGCGGGCAGTACTTC.

For the CDR3, the DNA is TGCAGCGTTGGAACAGGGCTGACTGAAGCTTTCTTT. Amino acids: CSVGTGLTEAFF. The chain links TRBV29-1 to TRBJ1-1; D perhaps matches TRBD1 (6 bases). V shed 4 bases and J shed 5 bases, with 11 bases lying between them. The CDR3 covers 12 residues. Germline CDR1 reads SQVTM; CDR2 reads ANQGSEA.

The CDR3, as DNA: TGTGCCAGCAGTCGACTAGGATACGAGCAGTACTTC. Its protein product is CASSRLGYEQYF. The V call is TRBV28, the J call TRBJ2-7, with D possibly matching TRBD2 (6 bases). Germline V gives CDR1 MDHEN, CDR2 SYDVKM. This CDR3 has 12 residues. Deletions cut 5 bases from V and 4 bases from J, with 9 bases between.